These 23 T cell receptor beta chains were all obtained from the same sample, sequenced in a study of blood T cell repertoires in COVID-19. Assay used: immunoSEQ multiplex PCR; TCRdb lists only in-frame clones, some missing. Found here are 85,000 to 100,000 clones, 81% of them singletons; the top ten hold roughly 4.8%. Sequenced input: peripheral blood. Every receptor here comes from an elderly man with COVID-19, enrolled during active disease.

The gene calls are TRBV10-2 and TRBJ1-6, with D hard to call. The germline V gene encodes CDR1 WSHSY and CDR2 SAAADI. This CDR3 has 16 residues. V was pared by 2 bases and J by 0 bases, with 8 bases between. The CDR3 DNA is TGCGCCAGCAGTGAGCGGAGGAGCTCCTATAATTCACCCCTCCACTTT. The encoded protein is CASSERRSSYNSPLHF.

This rearrangement joins TRBV30 to TRBJ2-2, with TRBD2 identical over 11 bases. Germline CDR1 reads GTSNPN; CDR2 reads SVGIG (reference sequence). This CDR3 has 14 residues. The V segment lost 6 bases and the J segment 1 base; nucleotides outside the gene matches: 1. The CDR3 sequence is CACTSGRNTGELFF. As DNA, the CDR3 is TGTGCCTGTACTAGCGGGAGGAACACCGGGGAGCTGTTTTTT.

The V gene is TRBV20-1, the J gene TRBJ1-2; no definite D call. CDR1 is DFQATT, CDR2 SNEGSKA, per germline (reference sequence). The germline V and J ends were trimmed by 6 bases and 6 bases, with 11 bases remaining between them. CDR3 size: 11 residues. CDR3 in DNA: TGCAGTGCCTCAGTGCTCCATGGCTACACCTTC. Amino acid sequence: CSASVLHGYTF.

The chain combines TRBV11-2 with TRBJ2-2; 11 positions match TRBD1. The CDR3 has 19 residues. Looked up from germline, CDR1 is SGHAT and CDR2 is FQNNGV. The V gene end was trimmed by 1 base and the J gene end by 0 bases; junction bases not matched to a gene: 7. The CDR3 sequence is CASSLAGTGGFANTGELFF. The DNA of the CDR3 is TGTGCCAGCAGCTTAGCCGGGACAGGGGGGTTTGCGAACACCGGGGAGCTGTTTTTT. The entire variable domain, with the rest obtained from reference TRBV11-2 and TRBJ2-2, is as follows: EAGVAQSPRYKIIEKRQSVAFWCNPISGHATLYWYQQILGQGPKLLIQFQNNGVVDDSQLPKDRFSAERLKGVDSTLKIQPAKLEDSAVYLCASSLAGTGGFANTGELFFGEGSRLTVL.

The rearrangement links TRBV7-9 to TRBJ1-1; 8 positions agree with TRBD1. Germline CDR1 reads SEHNR; CDR2 reads FQNEAQ (reference sequence). This CDR3 is built from 14 residues. After removal of 2 bases from V and 9 bases from J, the junction contained 8 bases not matched to a gene. The CDR3, as DNA: TGTGCCAGCAGCTTACAGGGGGCTAGGAGTCAAGCTTTCTTT. Amino acids: CASSLQGARSQAFF.

The J gene is TRBJ2-7, the V gene TRBV4-1; the match to TRBD2 covers 11 bases. CDR3 size: 17 residues. The germline CDR1 and CDR2 sequences are MGHRA and YSYEKL. Trimming cost V 3 bases and J 1 base; bases outside gene matches: 8. This CDR3 reads CASSQGLAGGLSYEQYF. The CDR3 bases are TGCGCCAGCAGCCAGGGCCTAGCGGGGGGCCTTTCCTACGAGCAGTACTTC.

This clone was counted a few times. The rearrangement joins TRBV9 to TRBJ1-1, with D perhaps TRBD1 (6 bases). This CDR3 region has 14 residues. The ends were cut back, 4 bases at V and 8 bases at J, with 18 bases in the middle. Germline values: CDR1 SGDLS, CDR2 YYNGEE. In DNA form, the CDR3 reads TGTGCCAGCAGCTTCCACCCACAGGGACCGGAAGCTTTCTTT. The encoded protein is CASSFHPQGPEAFF.

The V gene is TRBV10-2, the J gene TRBJ2-7; D remains ambiguous. The CDR3 length is 11 residues. The germline V gene encodes CDR1 WSHSY and CDR2 SAAADI. The V end was cut by 6 bases, the J end by 3 bases, with 6 bases between. The CDR3, as DNA: TGCGCCAGCAGCCCGGGCTACGAGCAGTACTTC. Translated, it gives CASSPGYEQYF.

The gene calls are TRBV3-1 (or the pseudogene TRBV3-2) and TRBJ2-3; 9 bases align to TRBD2. Germline V gene lookup returns CDR1 LGHDT and CDR2 YNNKEL (reference sequence). This CDR3 comprises 17 residues. V gave up 0 bases and J gave up 5 bases; unmatched junction bases: 9. The chain's CDR3 is CASSQDRGGRAGDTQYF. In DNA form, the CDR3 reads TGTGCCAGCAGCCAAGATCGAGGCGGGAGGGCCGGAGATACGCAGTATTTT.

This clone was detected only once. The rearrangement joins TRBV5-1 to TRBJ1-1; maybe TRBD1 (6 bases). This CDR3 spans 13 amino acids. CDR1 is SGHRS and CDR2 is YFSETQ in the germline V gene. Trimming left V 2 bases short and J 7 bases short, with 12 bases between. Written as DNA, the CDR3 is TGCGCCAGCAGCTTACAGGGTAGGATTGAAGCTTTCTTT. Translating gives CASSLQGRIEAFF.

The chain carries TRBV7-2 and TRBJ2-2, with 8 positions matching TRBD2. Germline CDR1 reads SGHTA; CDR2 reads FQGNSA. The CDR3 is 15 residues long. Trimming removed 4 bases from V and 5 bases from J; junction bases left unmatched: 6. Here the CDR3 reads CASSSRTSFTGELFF. DNA of the CDR3: TGTGCCAGCAGCTCACGGACTAGCTTTACCGGGGAGCTGTTTTTT.

This clone was seen a handful of times. The CDR3 reads CASSTRTSGVSSYEQYF. The CDR3 nucleotides read TGTGCCAGCAGTACCCGGACTAGCGGGGTGAGCTCCTACGAGCAGTACTTC. This chain links TRBV6-2 or TRBV6-3 with TRBJ2-7, with 12 bases lining up with TRBD2. CDR1 and CDR2 (germline): MNHEY, SVGEGT. The trim removed 5 bases at V and 0 bases at J, leaving 8 bases unmatched. The CDR3 consists of 17 residues.

The rearrangement joins TRBV5-1 to TRBJ1-1, with no clear D. V lost 4 bases to trimming and J lost 3 bases, with 13 bases between them. There are 14 residues in the CDR3. The germline V gene encodes CDR1 SGHRS and CDR2 YFSETQ. CDR3 sequence: CASSEFWEYTEAFF. CDR3 nucleotides: TGCGCCAGCAGCGAATTTTGGGAGTACACTGAAGCTTTCTTT. Variable domain in full (rest from reference TRBV5-1 and TRBJ1-1): KAGVTQTPRYLIKTRGQQVTLSCSPISGHRSVSWYQQTPGQGLQFLFEYFSETQRNKGNFPGRFSGRQFSNSRSEMNVSTLELGDSALYLCASSEFWEYTEAFFGQGTRLTVV.

The chain's CDR3 is CASSRAGSNTEAFF. DNA for the CDR3: TGTGCCAGTAGTAGGGCCGGTTCGAACACTGAAGCTTTCTTT. V usage is TRBV19 and J usage is TRBJ1-1; D unresolved. The V end was cut by 4 bases, the J end by 1 base, with 10 bases between. The CDR3 consists of 14 residues. Per germline, CDR1 LNHDA and CDR2 SQIVND (reference sequence).

The chain uses TRBV30 and TRBJ2-2; 13 positions agree with TRBD2. Per the germline V gene, CDR1 is GTSNPN and CDR2 is SVGIG (reference sequence). The CDR3 totals 14 residues. Germline trimming cut 5 bases from V and 5 bases from J; bases unmatched to any gene: 2. The CDR3 loop reads CAWGTSGMTGELFF. The CDR3 DNA follows: TGTGCCTGGGGGACTAGCGGGATGACCGGGGAGCTGTTTTTT.

The chain links TRBV19 to TRBJ2-3; 15 bases line up with TRBD2. The V and J ends lost 4 bases and 1 base, in that order; junction bases with no gene match: 3. CDR1 LNHDA and CDR2 SQIVND come from the germline V gene (reference sequence). The CDR3 contains 17 residues. In DNA form, the CDR3 reads TGTGCCAGTAGTACCCGGACTAGCGGGGGGGGCACAGATACGCAGTATTTT. It codes for CASSTRTSGGGTDTQYF.

This clone occurred once. The chain couples TRBV6-5 to TRBJ1-2, with a weak D call TRBD1 (6 bases). The CDR3 loop spans 14 amino acids. CDR1 and CDR2 (germline): MNHEY, SVGAGI. V was clipped by 6 bases and J by 4 bases, with 15 bases between them. The DNA of the CDR3 is TGTGCCAGCAGAAACCGGCAGGGGACCTATGGCTACACCTTC. This encodes CASRNRQGTYGYTF.

The rearrangement joins TRBV7-2 to TRBJ2-1; 9 bases agree with TRBD2. The V segment lost 5 bases and the J segment 6 bases; nucleotides outside the gene matches: 14. Germline values: CDR1 SGHTA, CDR2 FQGNSA. The CDR3 spans 17 residues. CDR3: CASSPRGGGGSVNEQFF. CDR3 bases: TGTGCCAGCAGCCCGCGGGGGGGCGGGGGAAGTGTCAATGAGCAGTTCTTC.

The rearrangement links TRBV10-3 to TRBJ2-6, with D unclear. The CDR3 length is 17 residues. The germline gives CDR1 ENHRY, CDR2 SYGVKD. V was shortened by 1 base and J by 4 bases, with 14 bases between the two germline ends. The CDR3 DNA reads TGTGCCATCAGTGAGTTGATAGTCCGTGAGGGGGCCAACGTCCTGACTTTC. Its protein is CAISELIVREGANVLTF.

The chain joins TRBV19 to TRBJ1-5; 8 nucleotides match TRBD1. Germline-derived CDR1 and CDR2 are LNHDA and SQIVND (reference sequence). V was pared by 4 bases and J by 7 bases, with 6 bases of the junction left unmatched. This CDR3 region has 14 residues. The CDR3 protein is CASSSGQGRQPQHF. CDR3 in DNA: TGTGCCAGTAGTAGCGGACAGGGTCGGCAGCCCCAGCATTTT.

This chain joins TRBV10-3 and TRBJ2-5; 9 bases align to TRBD1. The V and J ends lost 5 bases and 4 bases, in that order; junction bases with no gene match: 8. Per germline, CDR1 ENHRY and CDR2 SYGVKD. The CDR3 is 15 residues long. The CDR3 here is CAISPGQGRTETQYF. The CDR3, as DNA: TGTGCCATCAGTCCGGGACAGGGCAGGACAGAGACCCAGTACTTC.

The rearrangement uses TRBV7-6 and TRBJ2-7, with D possibly being TRBD1 (5 bases). The CDR3 is 14 residues long. CDR1 SGHVS and CDR2 FNYEAQ come from the germline V gene. Trimming pared 3 bases from V and 0 bases from J, leaving 9 bases between. DNA for the CDR3: TGTGCCAGCAGCTTGGTAGACAGCTCCTACGAGCAGTACTTC. It translates to CASSLVDSSYEQYF.

This clone was found a few times. This chain uses TRBV27 with TRBJ2-1; weak D call: TRBD2 (6 bases). The germline gives CDR1 MNHEY, CDR2 SMNVEV (reference sequence). V was shortened by 4 bases and J by 3 bases, with 13 bases between the two germline ends. The CDR3 covers 15 residues. The CDR3 loop reads CASSSPGLNYNEQFF. DNA for the CDR3: TGTGCCAGCAGTTCCCCGGGACTTAACTACAATGAGCAGTTCTTC.